This passage covers 30 T cell receptor beta chains from one sample sequenced in a study of tumor-infiltrating lymphocytes in primary liver carcinoma. For blood RNA, unsorted whole blood served as the source, and germline DNA was extracted too. A primer in the constant region served to generate TCR beta cDNA from 450 to 600 ng of total RNA. Three nested multiplex PCR rounds, a slightly modified ARM-PCR, produced the libraries for TCR beta. A C-beta reverse primer was combined with TRBV1-TRBV30 forward primers in the first two PCR rounds, and each round had 10 cycles. TCRdb re-analysed the multiplex PCR reads in MiXCR, keeping a single row per CDR3 protein. This sample has around 330,000 distinct CDR3 sequences, with roughly two thirds found just once. The sample was peripheral blood. Receptor source: a man aged 40-55 years with primary liver carcinoma and hepatitis B virus infection.

Comment on this clonotype: A much larger clone is a single base away; this may be a read error. The chain employs TRBV4-2 and TRBJ2-1; D is perhaps TRBD2 (6 bases). The germline gives CDR1 LGHNA, CDR2 YNFKEQ. The CDR3 spans 13 residues. CDR3 in amino acids: CASSQDWGDEQSF. The CDR3 coding sequence is TGTGCCAGCAGCCAAGATTGGGGGGATGAGCAGTCCTTC.

This clonotype turned up a few times. The chain has TRBV28 and TRBJ2-2; possible D gene TRBD2, 6 bases. The CDR3 sequence is 15 residues long. Per germline, CDR1 MDHEN and CDR2 SYDVKM. Trimming left V 6 bases short and J 0 bases short, with 11 bases between. This CDR3 reads CASRAPGANTGELFF. The DNA for the CDR3 is TGTGCCAGCAGAGCCCCGGGAGCGAACACCGGGGAGCTGTTTTTT.

This clonotype came up many times. The chain joins TRBV4-1 to TRBJ2-7, with D perhaps being TRBD1 or TRBD2 (5 bases each). The CDR3 covers 16 residues. V was pared by 0 bases and J by 0 bases, with 12 bases between. Germline V lookup: CDR1 MGHRA, CDR2 YSYEKL. The CDR3 region has the DNA TGCGCCAGCAGCCAAGATAAAGAGGGGAGCTCCTACGAGCAGTACTTC. Translation gives CASSQDKEGSSYEQYF.

In the case of this clonotype: A read error may be the cause here, since a much bigger clone is one base away. This chain uses TRBV4-3 with TRBJ2-5; D perhaps matches TRBD1 (5 bases). The CDR3 totals 16 residues. Germline V gene sequence: CDR1 LGHNA, CDR2 YSLEER. Trimming stripped 0 bases from V and 4 bases from J, with 15 bases between. This chain's CDR3 is CASSQEDTSEIETQYF. In nucleotides, the CDR3 is TGCGCCAGCAGCCAAGAGGACACGTCCGAAATAGAGACCCAGTACTTC.

As regards this clonotype: This sequence may be a read error, since a much larger clone differs from it by one base. The rearrangement joins TRBV6-1 to TRBJ2-7; D is unresolved. CDR3 length equals 13 residues. Germline V gene lookup returns CDR1 MNHNS and CDR2 SASEGT. V lost 4 bases to trimming and J lost 5 bases, with 12 bases between them. The CDR3 protein is CASSGAPSDEQYF. CDR3 sequence (DNA): TGTGCCAGCAGTGGGGCTCCATCCGACGAGCAGTACTTC.

This clonotype was seen many times. CDR3 residues: CSVGGIPQETQYF. The CDR3 bases are TGCAGCGTTGGGGGTATCCCCCAAGAGACCCAGTACTTC. This sequence joins TRBV29-1 and TRBJ2-5, with D hard to call. Germline CDR1 SQVTM, CDR2 ANQGSEA. This CDR3 is built from 13 residues. V lost 4 bases to trimming and J lost 1 base, with 10 bases between them.

In this sample, this clonotype turned up a few times. A much bigger clone sits one base away, suggesting this may be a read error. The chain recombines TRBV6-1 with TRBJ2-7; 8 bases agree with TRBD2. CDR3 length: 14 amino acids. Trimming took 9 bases from V and 5 from J; bases not matched to a gene: 12. In germline, CDR1 is MNHNS, CDR2 SASEGT. Here the CDR3 reads CASTSGSLSHEQYF. The CDR3 region has the DNA TGTGCCAGTACAAGCGGGAGCTTGTCCCACGAGCAGTACTTC.

Of note for this clonotype: At one boundary the junction diverges from the germline segment, which might be a read error. This rearrangement joins TRBV5-5 to TRBJ2-7, with a tentative D call TRBD2 (5 bases). Germline V gene sequence: CDR1 SGHKS, CDR2 YYEKEE (reference sequence). This CDR3 is 15 amino acids long. CDR3 loop: CAGSLVATGSYEQYF. The CDR3 DNA reads TGTGCCGGCAGCTTGGTAGCCACGGGGTCCTACGAGCAGTACTTC.

This clonotype appeared once. The chain joins TRBV11-3 to TRBJ2-7; TRBD1 matches at 9 bases. This CDR3 contains 16 residues. With V trimmed by 4 bases and J by 11 bases, 18 bases remained unmatched. CDR1 and CDR2 from the germline V gene are SGHNT and YENEEA. CDR3 in DNA: TGTGCCAGCAGCTCGGGGCCGGGGACAGGGTCCTACAAGAAGTACTTC. Protein sequence: CASSSGPGTGSYKKYF.

In regard to this clonotype: A read error is possible here, since a much larger clone lies one base away. The chain carries TRBV5-4 and TRBJ2-3; TRBD1 agrees at 8 bases. This CDR3 has 15 amino acids. Germline V lookup: CDR1 SGHNT, CDR2 YYREEE (reference sequence). CDR3: CASSSTGTGTDTRYF. The CDR3 DNA follows: TGTGCCAGCAGCTCCACCGGGACAGGTACAGATACGCGGTATTTT. The full variable domain, in which reference TRBV5-4 and TRBJ2-3 provide the parts outside the CDR3, is ETGVTQSPTHLIKTRGQQVTLRCSSQSGHNTVSWYQQALGQGPQFIFQYYREEENGRGNFPPRFSGLQFPNYSSELNVNALELDDSALYLCASSSTGTGTDTRYFGPGTRLTVL.

This clonotype was recorded many times. The chain combines TRBV11-2 with TRBJ2-7, with D perhaps TRBD2 (5 bases). Germline V gives CDR1 SGHAT, CDR2 FQNNGV. The CDR3 covers 14 residues. The V gene lost 2 bases and the J gene lost 2 bases, with 10 bases spanning the gap. DNA for the CDR3: TGTGCCAGCAGCTTAACGGGAACCGCCTACGAGCAGTACTTC. Translated, it gives CASSLTGTAYEQYF.

Comments on this clonotype: This likely comes from a read error, as the CDR3 has no conserved phenylalanine or tryptophan at its end. The chain combines TRBV11-1 with TRBJ1-1; D is undetermined. Germline V CDR1 and CDR2: SGHAT, FQDESV (reference sequence). The V gene lost 6 bases and the J gene lost 0 bases, with 8 bases spanning the gap. The CDR3 has 13 amino acids. The CDR3 nucleotides are TGTGCCAGCAGTTCTCAGTTGAACACTGAAGCTTTCTCT. Translating it yields CASSSQLNTEAFS.

The V call is TRBV5-1, the J call TRBJ2-1, with 13 nucleotides matching TRBD2. J was trimmed by 12 bases and V by 5 bases; bases with no gene match: 8. The CDR3 is 14 amino acids. Germline V CDR1 and CDR2: SGHRS, YFSETQ. The CDR3, as DNA: TGCGCCAGCAGATCCGGACTAGCGGGAGTCGGGCAGTTCTTC. Translation gives CASRSGLAGVGQFF.

At least ten counts were recorded for this clonotype. The rearrangement joins TRBV6-5 to TRBJ2-4, with D unresolved. The CDR3 contains 15 residues. Germline-derived CDR1 and CDR2 are MNHEY and SVGAGI. Trimming cost V 5 bases and J 2 bases, with 13 bases left between them. The DNA of the CDR3 is TGTGCCAGCAGTCCGGACCGGGCTTCCAAAAACATTCAGTACTTC. Amino acid sequence: CASSPDRASKNIQYF.

The J gene is TRBJ2-1, the V gene TRBV6-1, with 7 bases identical to TRBD2. J was trimmed by 6 bases and V by 5 bases; bases with no gene match: 10. CDR3 size: 15 residues. Germline CDR1 is MNHNS and CDR2 is SASEGT. CDR3 amino acids: CASSCGTIVPNEQFF. Here the CDR3 DNA reads TGTGCCAGCAGTTGTGGGACTATCGTCCCCAATGAGCAGTTCTTC.

This clonotype has ten or more counts. This sequence joins TRBV4-2 and TRBJ2-1; 7 bases agree with TRBD2. The V segment lost 0 bases and the J segment 5 bases; nucleotides outside the gene matches: 10. CDR1 is LGHNA, CDR2 YNFKEQ, per germline. This CDR3 contains 17 residues. CDR3 DNA: TGTGCCAGCAGCCAAGAGCCCCGGACTAGTGGAAACAATGAGCAGTTCTTC. Amino acids: CASSQEPRTSGNNEQFF.

The table lists this clonotype with many counts. The V gene is TRBV6-1, the J gene TRBJ1-4; TRBD1 might be the D (5 bases). The CDR3 has 13 residues. V was clipped by 6 bases and J by 1 base, with 6 bases between them. Per germline, CDR1 MNHNS and CDR2 SASEGT. CDR3 sequence reads: CASSRVTNEKLFF. The CDR3, as DNA: TGTGCCAGCAGCAGGGTAACTAATGAAAAACTGTTTTTT.

V usage is TRBV5-4 and J usage is TRBJ2-1; 9 bases fit TRBD2. In germline, CDR1 is SGHNT, CDR2 YYREEE (reference sequence). This CDR3 region has 15 residues. The V and J ends lost 0 bases and 7 bases, in that order; junction bases with no gene match: 5. The CDR3 here is CASSLVSGSSNEQFF. In nucleotides, the CDR3 is TGTGCCAGCAGCTTGGTTAGCGGGAGTAGTAATGAGCAGTTCTTC.

As for this clonotype: Its ends do not fully match the called genes, so a read error is possible. The J gene is TRBJ2-2, the V gene TRBV29-1; 9 bases are shared with TRBD1. Germline CDR1 and CDR2: SQVTM and ANQGSEA. The CDR3 has 14 residues. In nucleotides, the CDR3 is TGCAGTGTTGATGGACAGGGGTACATCGGGGAGCTGTTTTTT. This translates into CSVDGQGYIGELFF.

This clonotype has at least ten counts. At one end, the junction sequence differs from germline, possibly due to a read error. The chain recombines TRBV4-3 with TRBJ2-2; TRBD2 is a possible D gene (5 bases). Germline V gene lookup returns CDR1 LGHNA and CDR2 YSLEER. This CDR3 comprises 14 residues. The CDR3 is CASSQAGNAGELFF. For the CDR3, the DNA is TGCGCCAGCAGCCAAGCGGGGAACGCCGGGGAGCTGTTTTTT.

This clonotype was seen many times. This sequence joins TRBV12-3 or TRBV12-4 and TRBJ1-6; D unclear. This CDR3 has 12 residues. Trimming left V 8 bases short and J 9 bases short, with 11 bases between. The CDR3 DNA reads as TGTGCCAGCCGTAGTAACTCTTCACCCCTCCACTTT. It specifies CASRSNSSPLHF.

V gene TRBV5-4 combines with J gene TRBJ1-1; no clear D gene. The CDR3 spans 11 residues. Trimming took off 4 bases at V and 12 bases at J, with 13 bases between the two ends. CDR1 is SGHNT, CDR2 YYREEE, per germline (reference sequence). Here the CDR3 reads CASSLGGTTFF. The CDR3, as DNA: TGTGCCAGCAGCCTGGGAGGTACAACTTTCTTT.

On this clonotype itself: A read error may produce the germline difference seen at one junction end. The chain has TRBV5-5 and TRBJ2-6; possibly TRBD1 for D (6 bases). This CDR3 contains 17 residues. Per germline, CDR1 SGHKS and CDR2 YYEKEE (reference sequence). The CDR3 bases are TGTACCAGCAGCTTGCAGGGGTCGTCTCCTGGGGCCAACGTCCTGACTTTC. Its protein product is CTSSLQGSSPGANVLTF.

This clonotype has a count of ten or more. This sequence joins TRBV12-3 or TRBV12-4 and TRBJ2-6; D gene unclear. This CDR3 contains 14 residues. With 7 bases removed from V and 0 bases from J, the gap between germline ends came to 7 bases. The CDR3 DNA sequence: TGTGCCAGCACCTCCGACTCTGGGGCCAACGTCCTGACTTTC. It specifies CASTSDSGANVLTF.

This clonotype was detected many times. The chain couples TRBV5-4 to TRBJ2-1; 14 positions agree with TRBD2. The germline CDR1 and CDR2 sequences are SGHNT and YYREEE (reference sequence). The CDR3 runs to 16 residues. J was trimmed by 6 bases and V by 0 bases; bases with no gene match: 2. The CDR3 DNA follows: TGTGCCAGCAGCTTGGGGGGACTAGCGGGAGTCAATGAGCAGTTCTTC. Amino acid sequence: CASSLGGLAGVNEQFF.

This clonotype came up a few times. This may come from a read error, since a much larger clone is one base off. The chain combines TRBV4-3 with TRBJ2-7, with D perhaps TRBD2 (8 bases). The CDR3 is made up of 16 amino acids. Germline CDR1 reads LGHNA; CDR2 reads YSLEER. CDR3 in DNA: TGCACCAGCAGCCAAGTAGCGGGGACAGTATCCTACGAGCAGTACTTC. This encodes CTSSQVAGTVSYEQYF.

V usage is TRBV11-2 and J usage is TRBJ2-7; TRBD2 matches 10 bases. Germline loops: CDR1 SGHAT, CDR2 FQNNGV. The CDR3 contains 14 residues. The V segment lost 5 bases and the J segment 9 bases; nucleotides outside the gene matches: 10. This CDR3 is CASSSLAGVGWQYF. CDR3 nucleotides: TGTGCCAGCAGCAGTCTAGCGGGAGTAGGCTGGCAGTACTTC.

As concerns this clonotype: A read error is likely, as this CDR3 ends without the conserved phenylalanine or tryptophan. The CDR3 region is CASSSQGGGRETQYL. DNA of the CDR3: TGTGCCAGCAGCTCACAGGGAGGGGGCCGGGAGACCCAGTACCTC. V is TRBV7-8 and J is TRBJ2-5; D is perhaps TRBD1 or TRBD2 (7 bases each). CDR1 is SGHVS, CDR2 FQNEAQ, per germline. This CDR3 has 15 residues. Trimming pared 4 bases from V and 5 bases from J, leaving 17 bases between.

This clonotype was counted only a few times. Being one base from a much bigger clone, this may be a read error. The genes are TRBV11-3 and TRBJ2-5; 8 nucleotides line up with TRBD2. Germline CDR1 SGHNT, CDR2 YENEEA. The CDR3 is 15 residues long. CDR3 region: CVSSLGAGGRETQYF. The CDR3 coding sequence is TGTGTCAGCAGCTTAGGCGCGGGAGGACGAGAGACCCAGTACTTC.

As regards this clonotype: Being one base from a much bigger clone, this may be a read error. J is TRBJ1-2 and V is TRBV29-1; a possible D gene is TRBD1 (5 bases). The length of the CDR3 is 11 residues. Germline V gene data show CDR1 as SQVTM and CDR2 as ANQGSEA. V shed 8 bases and J shed 6 bases, with 13 bases lying between them. The CDR3 sequence: CSFRDPNGYTF. The CDR3 bases are TGCAGCTTCCGGGACCCGAATGGCTACACCTTC.